This TCR beta chain stems from a study of cytomegalovirus exposure and HLA in healthy donors. At the level of the study: Earlier, some 180 million T cells were analyzed, and fewer than 120 million unique TCR beta sequences were found among them. Findings and caveats of the study: Follow-up analysis seemed to connect common viral pathogens with several of the most significant clusters identified. Cytomegalovirus association was listed for approximately 160 TCR beta chains.

Vbeta (60) and Jbeta (13) primers were used in the PCR. Here immunoSEQ multiplex PCR was the method, and the copy in TCRdb shows in-frame clones only, minus some. The table has a few hundred thousand clones, about 74% seen once. The table lists this clone with a few counts. Its antigen is still unknown. Per germline, CDR1 SGHRS and CDR2 YFSETQ. Between the trimmed V and J ends, which lost 0 bases and 4 bases, there was a span of 10 bases. The CDR3 extends over 14 amino acids. This TCR derives from a woman in her 30s in good health and CMV-seronegative. The chain recombines TRBV5-1 with TRBJ1-1; D call uncertain. The specimen sequenced was PBMCs. CDR3 sequence reads: CASSLDRGSTEAFF. CDR3 bases: TGCGCCAGCAGCTTGGACAGAGGGAGCACTGAAGCTTTCTTT.